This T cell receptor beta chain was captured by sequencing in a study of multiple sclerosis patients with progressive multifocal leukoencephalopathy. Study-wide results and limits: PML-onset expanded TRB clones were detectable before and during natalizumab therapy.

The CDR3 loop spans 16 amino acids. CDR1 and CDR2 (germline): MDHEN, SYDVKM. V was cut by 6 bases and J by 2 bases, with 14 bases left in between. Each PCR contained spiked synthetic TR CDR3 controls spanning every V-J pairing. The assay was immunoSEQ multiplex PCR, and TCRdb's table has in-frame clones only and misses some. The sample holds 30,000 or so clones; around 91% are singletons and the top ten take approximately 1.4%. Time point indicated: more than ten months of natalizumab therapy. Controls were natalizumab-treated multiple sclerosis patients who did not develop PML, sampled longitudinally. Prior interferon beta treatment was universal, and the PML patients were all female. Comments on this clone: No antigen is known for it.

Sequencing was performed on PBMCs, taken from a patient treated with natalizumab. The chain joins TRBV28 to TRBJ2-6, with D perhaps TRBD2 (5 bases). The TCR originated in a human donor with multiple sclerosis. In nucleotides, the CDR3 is TGTGCCAGCAGCCAGCCGGGGAATGCTGGGGCCAACGTCCTGACTTTC. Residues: CASSQPGNAGANVLTF.